This T cell receptor beta chain was profiled in a study of T cells in Graves' hyperthyroidism and ophthalmopathy. Study results and limitations: Blood held most thyroid clonotypes expanded above 0.001 frequency.

This clonotype showed up many times. Its cognate antigen is unknown. TCR beta CDR3 region amplification was performed from RNA transcripts. When the TCR CDR3 underwent first-round RT-PCR, the HTBI primer set was used. TCRdb re-called the multiplex PCR reads through MiXCR, storing one row per CDR3 protein. The table shows about 160,000 distinct CDR3 sequences, with about 9% occurring only once. Germline trimming cut 4 bases from V and 7 bases from J; bases unmatched to any gene: 7. CDR3 size: 14 residues. What was sequenced was blood. This receptor was identified in a woman aged 18 to 35 with Graves' hyperthyroidism that later progressed to Graves' ophthalmopathy. V is TRBV12-3 or TRBV12-4 and J is TRBJ2-4, with 7 nucleotides matching TRBD1. CDR3 DNA: TGTGCCAGCAGTTCCACGACAGGGTCGAACATTCAGTACTTC. It encodes CASSSTTGSNIQYF.